This is a list of T cell receptor beta chains from one sample in a study of cytomegalovirus exposure and HLA in healthy donors. Profiling relied on immunoSEQ multiplex PCR, and the TCRdb table lists in-frame clones only, not all of them. The sample has 100,000 or so clones, under 80% seen once; the top ten hold around 4.8%. Specimen: PBMCs. These receptors were collected from a young woman in good health and CMV-seropositive. Each CDR3 is given with its conserved first and last residue. A D gene is named only where the DNA matches it firmly. Clone size is given for some rows only: seen once, a few or many times, or a class if the clone is expanded.

D	V	size	J	DNA	CDR3
-	TRBV7-9	once	TRBJ1-5	TGTTCCAGCAGCTCCAACAGGGAGGGATATAGCAATCAGCCCCAGCATTTT	CSSSSNREGYSNQPQHF
-	TRBV7-9	-	TRBJ1-1	TGTGCCAGCAGCTTAGGAGGGCATCGGAAGGGCACTGAAGCTTTCTTT	CASSLGGHRKGTEAFF
-	TRBV14	-	TRBJ1-5	TGTGCCAGCAGCCAAACCCAAGGGACTTTCAATCAGCCCCAGCATTTT	CASSQTQGTFNQPQHF
TRBD1	TRBV10-3	-	TRBJ2-1	TGTGCCATTTCCGGGACAGGGGGCAATGAGCAGTTCTTC	CAISGTGGNEQFF
-	TRBV18	-	TRBJ1-1	TGTGCCAGCTCCGAACCAGGGAACACTGAAGCTTTCTTT	CASSEPGNTEAFF
TRBD2	TRBV7-2	-	TRBJ2-1	TGTGCCAGCAGCCGGGGGGCTAGCGGGATAAGCTATGAGCAGTTCTTC	CASSRGASGISYEQFF
TRBD2	TRBV11-2	-	TRBJ2-2	TGTGCCAGCAGCCCCAGAGGGAGCGGGAGGACCGGGGAGCTGTTTTTT	CASSPRGSGRTGELFF
-	TRBV10-3	-	TRBJ1-1	TGTGCCATCAGCTTCGACAGGCGTACCTCGATGAACACTGAAGCTTTCTTT	CAISFDRRTSMNTEAFF
-	TRBV27	medium-sized	TRBJ1-5	TGTGCCAGCAGTCCCATGACAGGAGGTCAGCCCCAGCATTTT	CASSPMTGGQPQHF
-	TRBV6-5	-	TRBJ2-7	TGTGCCAGCAGGGAGACAGGATCCTACGAGCAGTACTTC	CASRETGSYEQYF
-	TRBV7-2	few	TRBJ1-4	TGTGCCAGCAGCACACGACAGCTTAATGAAAAACTGTTTTTT	CASSTRQLNEKLFF
TRBD1	TRBV29-1	few	TRBJ2-1	TGCAGCGTGGGGACAGGGGGCTACAATGAGCAGTTCTTC	CSVGTGGYNEQFF
TRBD1	TRBV6-5	once	TRBJ1-6	TGTGCCAGCAGGGACGGGACAGGGCGGGGTTCACCCCTCCACTTT	CASRDGTGRGSPLHF
-	TRBV11-1	-	TRBJ2-1	TGTGCCAGCAGACACCCAGAGAGGTCCCACAATGAGCAGTTCTTC	CASRHPERSHNEQFF
TRBD2	TRBV19	-	TRBJ2-1	TGTGCCAGTAGCCGACTAGGGACTAGCGGGAACTATGAGCAGTTCTTC	CASSRLGTSGNYEQFF
TRBD2	TRBV6-1	-	TRBJ2-7	TGTGCCAGCAGTGTCAGCGGGAGACCGTCCTCCTACGAGCAGTACTTC	CASSVSGRPSSYEQYF
-	TRBV5-4	-	TRBJ1-3	TGTGCCAGCAGCTTGGCCGGTGGAAACACCATATATTTT	CASSLAGGNTIYF
TRBD1	TRBV7-2	few	TRBJ2-7	TGTGCCAGCAGCTTTTCCGGGACAGGAGGCGAGCAGTACTTC	CASSFSGTGGEQYF
-	TRBV5-1	-	TRBJ2-2	TGCGCCAGCAGCTCCCTAACGATTTCCACCGGGGAGCTGTTTTTT	CASSSLTISTGELFF
TRBD1	TRBV10-1	-	TRBJ1-1	TGCGCCAGCAGGGAACACAGGGGGCAATCCACTGAAGCTTTCTTT	CASREHRGQSTEAFF
-	TRBV30	-	TRBJ1-2	TGTGCCTGGTCTACGGACGGGGTTCATGATGGCTACACCTTC	CAWSTDGVHDGYTF
-	TRBV28	few	TRBJ2-7	TGTGCCAGCAGCCTTTCGGGTGGTTACGAGCAGTACTTC	CASSLSGGYEQYF
TRBD2	TRBV10-3	-	TRBJ2-7	TGTGCCATCAGCACGGGACTAGGGGGCTACGAGCAGTACTTC	CAISTGLGGYEQYF
-	TRBV5-6	-	TRBJ1-1	TGTGCCAGCAGCTTCCCCGGAGTCACTGAAGCTTTCTTT	CASSFPGVTEAFF
TRBD2	TRBV5-1	-	TRBJ2-7	TGCGCCAGCAGCTTGGCCGGGACTAGTGACTACGAGCAGTACTTC	CASSLAGTSDYEQYF
TRBD2	TRBV4-2	-	TRBJ2-4	TGTGCCAGCAGCCAAGATTCTAGCGGGAGGGCCGGAAACATTCAGTACTTC	CASSQDSSGRAGNIQYF
TRBD1	TRBV27	once	TRBJ2-7	TGTGCCAGCAGTTTGAAAGGACAGGGTTCCTACGAGCAGTACTTC	CASSLKGQGSYEQYF
-	TRBV7-9	once	TRBJ2-3	TGTGCCAGCAGCTATATTGCCGGGAACACAGATACGCAGTATTTT	CASSYIAGNTDTQYF
TRBD2	TRBV18	-	TRBJ2-7	TGTGCCAGCTCTCCCGGGACTAGTCGCGGCGAGCAGTACTTC	CASSPGTSRGEQYF
TRBD2	TRBV7-6	-	TRBJ2-7	TGTGCCAGCAGCTCAATAGCGGGAGGCCACAACGAGCAGTACTTC	CASSSIAGGHNEQYF
TRBD1	TRBV6-4	-	TRBJ1-2	TGTGCCAGCAGTGACCAAAAGGACAGGGCGGACTATGGCTACACCTTC	CASSDQKDRADYGYTF
-	TRBV19	once	TRBJ2-1	TGTGCCAGTAGTATGGTGGGAGCTAAGAATGAGCAGTTCTTC	CASSMVGAKNEQFF
TRBD2	TRBV30	-	TRBJ2-1	TGTGCCTGGAGTGTACCCCCTAGCGGGAGATACAATGAGCAGTTCTTC	CAWSVPPSGRYNEQFF
-	TRBV4-3	-	TRBJ1-3	TGCGCCAGCAGCCAAGATCTAGTCTCTGGAAACACCATATATTTT	CASSQDLVSGNTIYF
-	TRBV7-9	-	TRBJ1-5	TGTGCCAGCAGCCCCACAGAGACCAATCAGCCCCAGCATTTT	CASSPTETNQPQHF